This T cell receptor (beta chain) was profiled in a study of identical twins. A universal primer site arose from template switching, and cDNA bore unique molecular identifiers. From the 5' RACE reads, TCRdb called clonotypes with MiXCR, one entry per CDR3 protein. Of 200,000 to 300,000 distinct CDR3 sequences in the sample, 12% were seen once. This clonotype was counted only a few times. Its target is unknown. CDR3 length: 15 amino acids. V was clipped by 6 bases and J by 0 bases, with 13 bases between them. Germline loops: CDR1 MRHNA, CDR2 SNTAGT. Study outcomes and limitations: Out-of-frame alpha sequences common to twins exhibited an excess of low generation probability.

The same data also contributed to another study, on yellow fever vaccine responses in identical twins.

The specimen was memory (CD45RO+) T cells sorted from blood. The rearrangement joins TRBV6-4 to TRBJ2-3, with TRBD2 as a possible D gene (5 bases). The TCR sequence derives from a young woman in good health. The CDR3 DNA is TGTGCCAGCAGCGATGGACTTTCTAGCACAGATACGCAGTATTTT. It is translated as CASSDGLSSTDTQYF.